The 8 T cell receptor beta chains below come from one sample, sequenced in a study of blood T cell repertoires in COVID-19. TCRdb keeps only in-frame clones here, not all; method: immunoSEQ multiplex PCR. The sample shows 150,000 to 200,000 clones, 80% to 90% of them seen only once. The sequencing sample was made of peripheral blood. The receptors stem from a man aged 18 to 35 who had recovered from COVID-19.

V is TRBV19 and J is TRBJ1-5; D is unresolved. This CDR3 is 14 amino acids long. Germline V gene data show CDR1 as LNHDA and CDR2 as SQIVND (reference sequence). V lost 2 bases and J 7 bases, leaving 12 bases between the germline ends. The CDR3 nucleotides read TGTGCCAGTAGTATACAGGAGGGCGGGCAGCCCCAGCATTTT. This encodes CASSIQEGGQPQHF.

This sequence joins TRBV2 and TRBJ1-1, with TRBD1 identical over 7 bases. Germline trimming cut 6 bases from V and 2 bases from J; bases unmatched to any gene: 9. This CDR3 is 15 amino acids long. The germline V gene has CDR1 SNHLY and CDR2 FYNNEI. In DNA form, the CDR3 reads TGTGCCAGCAGGAAGCGAGGGACAGATAACACTGAAGCTTTCTTT. Amino acids: CASRKRGTDNTEAFF.

This chain joins TRBV5-6 and TRBJ1-2; no firm D call. The V gene's germline CDR1 is SGHDT and CDR2 YYEEEE. The V end lost 0 bases, the J end lost 5 bases, and 8 bases lay between the germline ends. The CDR3 is made up of 13 amino acids. CDR3 in amino acids: CASSLANRYGYTF. CDR3 sequence (DNA): TGTGCCAGCAGCTTGGCCAACAGATATGGCTACACCTTC.

A single count supports this clone. The J gene is TRBJ2-1, the V gene TRBV5-6; 12 positions agree with TRBD2. This CDR3 comprises 15 residues. After removal of 6 bases from V and 8 bases from J, the junction contained 9 bases not matched to a gene. Germline V gene lookup returns CDR1 SGHDT and CDR2 YYEEEE. The CDR3 DNA reads TGTGCCAGCACCCCCGGGACTAGCGGGCGGCATGAGCAGTTCTTC. Protein product: CASTPGTSGRHEQFF.

V usage is TRBV5-4 and J usage is TRBJ2-5; 9 positions agree with TRBD1. Trimming at V came to 0 bases and at J to 4 bases, leaving 4 bases not matched to a gene. The CDR3 spans 15 residues. Germline V lookup: CDR1 SGHNT, CDR2 YYREEE (reference sequence). The CDR3 DNA reads TGTGCCAGCAGCTTGGAGGACAGGGGTGCAGAGACCCAGTACTTC. Translated: CASSLEDRGAETQYF.

The chain couples TRBV7-2 to TRBJ1-2; D ambiguous. The V gene's germline CDR1 is SGHTA and CDR2 FQGNSA. There are 16 residues in the CDR3. V lost 1 base, J lost 6 bases, and 18 bases lay in between. This chain's CDR3 is CASSLDGVVRGNGYTF. CDR3 nucleotides: TGTGCCAGCAGCTTAGATGGGGTGGTCCGGGGTAATGGCTACACCTTC.

The gene calls are TRBV7-8 and TRBJ2-7; D remains ambiguous. Germline CDR1 SGHVS, CDR2 FQNEAQ. Trimming cost V 2 bases and J 5 bases, with 13 bases left between them. The CDR3 extends over 14 amino acids. The CDR3 DNA sequence: TGTGCCAGCAGCTTAATTACAGCTATCCACGAGCAGTACTTC. This codes for CASSLITAIHEQYF.

This clone has a handful of counts. Within the sample, other DNA sequences also encode this same CDR3. The V call is TRBV27, the J call TRBJ1-4, with TRBD1 identical over 7 bases. The CDR3 loop spans 16 amino acids. Germline assignment: CDR1 MNHEY and CDR2 SMNVEV (reference sequence). V shed 6 bases, J shed 5 bases, and the junction held 12 bases outside the gene matches. CDR3 bases: TGTGCCAGCAGCCCCGGGACAGCTCGCCAAAATGAAAAACTGTTTTTT. Its translation is CASSPGTARQNEKLFF.